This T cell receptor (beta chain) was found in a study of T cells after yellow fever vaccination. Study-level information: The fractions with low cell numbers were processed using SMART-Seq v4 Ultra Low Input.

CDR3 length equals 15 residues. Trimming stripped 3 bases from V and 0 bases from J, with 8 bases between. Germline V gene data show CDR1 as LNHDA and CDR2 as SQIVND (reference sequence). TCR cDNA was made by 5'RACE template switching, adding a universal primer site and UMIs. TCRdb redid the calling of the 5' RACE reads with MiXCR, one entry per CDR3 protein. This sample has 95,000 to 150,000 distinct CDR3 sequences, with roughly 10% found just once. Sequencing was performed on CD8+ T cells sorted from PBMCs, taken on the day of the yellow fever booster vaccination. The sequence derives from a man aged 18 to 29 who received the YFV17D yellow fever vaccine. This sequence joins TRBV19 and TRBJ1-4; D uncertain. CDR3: CASSMGTATNEKLFF. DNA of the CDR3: TGTGCCAGTAGTATGGGTACAGCAACTAATGAAAAACTGTTTTTT.